The 7 T cell receptor beta chains below all came from one sample that was sequenced in a study of human T cells and chemical hapten exposure. The sample's time point: patch test 1, 2 weeks after DPC sensitization. The sample's treatment: therapeutic diphenylcyclopropenone sensitization with weekly scalp DPC. TCRdb reprocessed the RACE reads with MiXCR, giving one entry per CDR3 protein. The sample includes about 360,000 distinct CDR3 sequences, around 7% of them seen just once. This specimen consisted of whole blood, obtained in connection with sensitization to the hapten diphenylcyclopropenone (DPC). Every receptor here comes from a woman under 30 with alopecia areata. Some clones in this sample may be carry-over from other donors' samples.

V gene TRBV6-2 or TRBV6-3 combines with J gene TRBJ2-5; 8 nucleotides line up with TRBD2. This CDR3 has 13 residues. Trimming at V came to 10 bases and at J to 2 bases, leaving 6 bases not matched to a gene. The germline V gene encodes CDR1 MNHEY and CDR2 SVGEGT. In DNA form, the CDR3 reads TGTGCCACTCAGCGGGGGTTACAAGAGACCCAGTACTTC. It yields the protein CATQRGLQETQYF.

The V gene is TRBV20-1, the J gene TRBJ2-7; tentatively, D is TRBD1 or TRBD2 (5 bases each). Trimming removed 6 bases from V and 5 bases from J, with 20 bases in between. Germline assignment: CDR1 DFQATT and CDR2 SNEGSKA (reference sequence). CDR3 length: 14 amino acids. The DNA for the CDR3 is TGCAGTGCCCCGGTCGGGGCGAAATCCGACGAGCAGTACTTC. This sequence encodes CSAPVGAKSDEQYF.

The chain carries TRBV4-1 and TRBJ1-5, with TRBD1 identical over 7 bases. Germline CDR1 reads MGHRA; CDR2 reads YSYEKL. V shed 0 bases, J shed 2 bases, and the junction held 7 bases outside the gene matches. This CDR3 has 17 residues. The CDR3 is CASSQDLGQRRNQPQHF. The DNA for the CDR3 is TGCGCCAGCAGCCAAGATCTGGGACAGAGACGCAATCAGCCCCAGCATTTT.

This clonotype was detected ten times or more. This chain joins TRBV11-2 and TRBJ2-7; the D gene is possibly TRBD2 (6 bases). CDR1 and CDR2 (germline): SGHAT, FQNNGV. CDR3 size: 16 residues. V lost 4 bases and J 6 bases, leaving 22 bases between the germline ends. The CDR3 is CASSSRGGIPAGEQYF. The DNA for the CDR3 is TGTGCCAGCAGCTCCCGAGGAGGGATCCCAGCGGGCGAGCAGTACTTC.

The chain uses TRBV28 and TRBJ1-1; D perhaps matches TRBD1 (5 bases). CDR1 and CDR2 (germline): MDHEN, SYDVKM. The CDR3 loop spans 14 amino acids. The V and J ends lost 7 bases and 5 bases respectively, with 17 bases between them. CDR3 nucleotides: TGTGCCAGCATCCCCGGGGGGGGTTTAACTGAAGCTTTCTTT. Its protein is CASIPGGGLTEAFF.

This clonotype has a handful of counts. The V gene is TRBV4-2, the J gene TRBJ1-5; a possible D gene is TRBD1 (6 bases). This CDR3 comprises 15 residues. Trimming removed 3 bases at V and 4 bases at J, with 13 bases between. Germline V lookup: CDR1 LGHNA, CDR2 YNFKEQ. The CDR3 protein is CASSQPGAGNQPQHF. The CDR3 nucleotides are TGTGCCAGCAGCCAGCCAGGGGCAGGGAATCAGCCCCAGCATTTT.

The rearrangement links TRBV28 to TRBJ2-7; TRBD2 matches 9 bases. The CDR3 is 16 residues long. Germline CDR1 and CDR2: MDHEN and SYDVKM. The V and J ends lost 4 bases and 7 bases, in that order; junction bases with no gene match: 14. The chain's CDR3 is CASSSTQRGALEEQYF. The DNA of the CDR3 is TGTGCCAGCAGTTCCACCCAGCGGGGGGCCCTAGAGGAGCAGTACTTC.